These T cell receptor beta chains were read from a single sample in a study of shared clonotypes between healthy human individuals. Only in-frame clones appear in the TCRdb table, and some are missing; sequencing was by immunoSEQ multiplex PCR. The sample consists of about 680,000 clones, 55% to 75% of them appearing once. The material sequenced was memory CD4+ T cells sorted from blood. Source of these receptors: a woman aged 25 to 45 in good health. The CDR3 runs from the conserved cysteine through the conserved F or W. The order of the fields is V gene, J gene, D gene, CDR3 protein. The D gene is left open where the match is weak.

>TRBV7-8|TRBJ1-1|TRBD1
CASRDRGLSEAFF
>TRBV27|TRBJ1-5|TRBD1
CASQPLDRGTYQPQHF
>TRBV6-1|TRBJ1-1|.
CASSVAVMMNTEAFF
>TRBV7-9|TRBJ2-7|.
CASSLEAYEQYF
>TRBV30|TRBJ1-1|.
CARSLDGVKAFF
>TRBV18|TRBJ2-5|.
CASSPPGNRGQETQYF
>TRBV6-1|TRBJ2-1|.
CASSRINEQFF
>TRBV30|TRBJ1-5|.
CAWSGGGLSNQPQHF
>TRBV27|TRBJ2-2|.
CASSLRQLPGELFF
>TRBV7-2|TRBJ2-7|TRBD2
CASSDLADYEQYF
>TRBV5-6|TRBJ2-6|.
CASSSAGAFGANVLTF
>TRBV7-2|TRBJ2-2|TRBD1
CASSLQGADTGELFF
>TRBV30|TRBJ2-2|.
CAWAHLGQNTGELFF
>TRBV27|TRBJ1-1|.
CASSSRSEAFF